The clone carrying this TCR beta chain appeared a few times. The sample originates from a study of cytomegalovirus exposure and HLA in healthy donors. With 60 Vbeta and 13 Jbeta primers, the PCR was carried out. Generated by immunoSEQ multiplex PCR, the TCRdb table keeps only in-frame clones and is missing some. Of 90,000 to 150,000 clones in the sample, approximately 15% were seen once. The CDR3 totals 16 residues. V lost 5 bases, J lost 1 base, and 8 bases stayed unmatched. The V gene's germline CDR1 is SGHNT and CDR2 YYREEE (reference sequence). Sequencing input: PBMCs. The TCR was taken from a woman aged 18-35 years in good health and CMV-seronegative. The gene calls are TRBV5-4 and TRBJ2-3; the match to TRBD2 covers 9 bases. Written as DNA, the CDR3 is TGTGCCAGCAGTCCGGTTTGGACTAGCGGCACAGATACGCAGTATTTT. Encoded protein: CASSPVWTSGTDTQYF.